Described below is a single T cell receptor (beta chain) sequence and its context. This clone was seen more than once but under ten times. Its antigen is unknown. Qualities for individual bases were not recorded, and no much larger clone is one base off. TCR CDR3 regions were amplified from genomic DNA by multiplex PCR using the deep immunoSEQ assay. For each cell subset, the extracted genomic DNA was distributed evenly across all wells of several immunoSEQ 96-well plates, and each plate served as one replicate. For unsorted PBMC, 250 to 350 ng genomic DNA, equal to 32,000 or so T cell genomes, was loaded into each replicate PCR. Ten immunoSEQ deep assay plates were used to sequence unsorted PBMC genomic DNA. Purified libraries were quantified with a Qubit 3.0 fluorometer, sized on a Bioanalyzer 2100, and re-quantified with the KAPA Library Quantification kit. Each immunoSEQ 96-well plate was sequenced on its own single-read 150-cycle Illumina NextSeq 550 flow cell. The authors' pipeline ran thus. Because the immunoSEQ output held only junctional sequences and lacked quality scores, the filtering could not match the filtering applied to full-length reads. To assign V/J genes and CDR3, sequences were annotated using PyIR, a Python wrapper for IgBLAST v1.9, with IMGT germline references. Any read was removed if the V/J assignment was weak (E-value above 1e-6), the CDR3 was missing, or the read contained stop codons, out-of-frame junctions, or ambiguous translated residues. V3J clonotypes were defined as sequences sharing an identical inferred V gene, J gene, and CDR3 amino acid sequence. Percentage overlap between repertoires was calculated by dividing the number of shared unique clonotypes by the size of the smaller repertoire. Three approaches were used to assess repertoire richness: RTK rarefaction, the Chao1 estimator, and Recon v2.1 estimates of unobserved clonotypes. Held by TCRdb, this immuneACCESS table contains in-frame sequences only and omits some clones. Under half of the omission traces to an unresolved V gene where checked; the cause of the rest is unknown. That table gives V, J and clone size, and the DNA gave D and trimming. The sample table lists about 96,000 clones, more than 45% of them with a count of one. Of the sample, about 15% is held by the ten largest clones.

The CDR3 runs 13 residues from the cysteine to the phenylalanine. Only the CDR3 part of the read is kept: 39 bases, read in frame from the first base. Trimming costs V 0 bases and J 3 bases, and their ends lie 7 bases apart. The CDR1 and CDR2 encoded by the germline V gene are SGHRS and YFSETQ. These data belong to a study of shared clonotypes between healthy human individuals (dated by TCRdb to between 2020 and 2021). Concerning the study at large: The cohort comprised a couple of women and three men aged 18 to 49 years. To estimate repertoire size and how much clonotypes are shared between individuals, the study performed deep sequencing of blood TCR repertoires from 4 to 6 healthy adults. Different laboratories and diverse techniques were used to prepare libraries and sequence TCR repertoires, to increase sequencing depth and limit assay-specific biases. Between about 0.8 and 9 billion PBMCs per donor were obtained by leukapheresis.

The paper's findings and limits, for the study overall: Because the study included a small number of donors, the genetic and exposure-history diversity represented was limited. Sampling was restricted to blood, and TCR repertoires in tissues likely differ from the TCR repertoires found in blood. Pairwise subsampling led to the expectation that sequencing depth would affect the degree of clonotype sharing among donors.

Donors were healthy HIV-negative adults with no recently reported acute infections or vaccinations. All donors were Caucasian adults living in Nashville, Tennessee, USA. For unsorted samples, 100 million or so PBMCs were counted, and genomic DNA was extracted using the QIAamp DNA Blood Mini kit. After blood collection by leukapheresis, PBMCs were isolated using Ficoll-Histopaque density gradient centrifugation and then cryopreserved in the vapor phase of liquid nitrogen. This TCR derives from a woman in her thirties or forties in good health. Some clones in this sample may be carry-over from other donors' samples. Sequenced input: PBMCs. This chain is built from TRBV5-1 and TRBJ2-7; the D region possibly corresponds to TRBD1 (5 bases align). CDR3 region: CASSLAQGYEQYF. Read as DNA, the sequence is TGCGCCAGCAGCTTGGCGCAGGGCTACGAGCAGTACTTC. Reference TRBV5-1 and TRBJ2-7 proteins supply the regions before and after the CDR3; the full variable domain is: KAGVTQTPRYLIKTRGQQVTLSCSPISGHRSVSWYQQTPGQGLQFLFEYFSETQRNKGNFPGRFSGRQFSNSRSEMNVSTLELGDSALYLCASSLAQGYEQYFGPGTRLTVT.